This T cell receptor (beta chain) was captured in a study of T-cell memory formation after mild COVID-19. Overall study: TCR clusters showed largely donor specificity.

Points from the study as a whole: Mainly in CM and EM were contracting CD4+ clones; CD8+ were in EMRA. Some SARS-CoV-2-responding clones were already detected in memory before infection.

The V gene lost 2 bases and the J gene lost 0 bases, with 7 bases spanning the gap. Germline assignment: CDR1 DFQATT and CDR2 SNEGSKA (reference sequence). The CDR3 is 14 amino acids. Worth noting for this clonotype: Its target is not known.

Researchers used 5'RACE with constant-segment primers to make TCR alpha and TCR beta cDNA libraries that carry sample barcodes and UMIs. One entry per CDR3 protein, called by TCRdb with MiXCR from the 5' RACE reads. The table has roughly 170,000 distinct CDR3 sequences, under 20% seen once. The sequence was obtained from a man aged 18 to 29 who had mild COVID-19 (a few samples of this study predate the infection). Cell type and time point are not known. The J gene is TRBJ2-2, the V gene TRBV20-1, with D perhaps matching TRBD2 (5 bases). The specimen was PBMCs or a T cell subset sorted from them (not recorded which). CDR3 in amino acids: CSARPGTNTGELFF. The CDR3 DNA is TGCAGTGCTAGACCGGGGACGAACACCGGGGAGCTGTTTTTT.